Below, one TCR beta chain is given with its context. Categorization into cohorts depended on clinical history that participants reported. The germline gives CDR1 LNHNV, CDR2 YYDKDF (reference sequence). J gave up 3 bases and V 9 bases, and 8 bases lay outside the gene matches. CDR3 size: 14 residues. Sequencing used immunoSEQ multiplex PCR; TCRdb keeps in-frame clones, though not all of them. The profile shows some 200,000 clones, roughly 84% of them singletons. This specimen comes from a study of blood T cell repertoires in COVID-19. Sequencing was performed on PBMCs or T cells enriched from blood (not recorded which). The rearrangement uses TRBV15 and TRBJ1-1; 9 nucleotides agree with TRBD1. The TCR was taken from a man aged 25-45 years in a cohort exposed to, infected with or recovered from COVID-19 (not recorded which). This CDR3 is CATGRDRADTEAFF. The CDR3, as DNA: TGTGCCACAGGACGGGACAGGGCGGACACTGAAGCTTTCTTT.